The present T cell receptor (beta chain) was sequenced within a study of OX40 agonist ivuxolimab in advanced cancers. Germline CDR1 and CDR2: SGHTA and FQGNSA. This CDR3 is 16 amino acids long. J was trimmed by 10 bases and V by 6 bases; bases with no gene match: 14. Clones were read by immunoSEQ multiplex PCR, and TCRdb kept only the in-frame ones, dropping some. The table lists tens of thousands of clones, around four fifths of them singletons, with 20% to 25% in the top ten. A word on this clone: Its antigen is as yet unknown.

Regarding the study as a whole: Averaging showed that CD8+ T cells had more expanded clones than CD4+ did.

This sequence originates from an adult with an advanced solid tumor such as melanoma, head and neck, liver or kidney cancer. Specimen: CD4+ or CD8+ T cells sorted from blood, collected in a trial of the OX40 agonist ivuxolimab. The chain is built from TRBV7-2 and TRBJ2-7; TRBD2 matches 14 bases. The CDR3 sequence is CASSYPPGLAGEQQYF. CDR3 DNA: TGTGCCAGCAGTTACCCCCCGGGACTAGCGGGAGAACAACAGTACTTC.